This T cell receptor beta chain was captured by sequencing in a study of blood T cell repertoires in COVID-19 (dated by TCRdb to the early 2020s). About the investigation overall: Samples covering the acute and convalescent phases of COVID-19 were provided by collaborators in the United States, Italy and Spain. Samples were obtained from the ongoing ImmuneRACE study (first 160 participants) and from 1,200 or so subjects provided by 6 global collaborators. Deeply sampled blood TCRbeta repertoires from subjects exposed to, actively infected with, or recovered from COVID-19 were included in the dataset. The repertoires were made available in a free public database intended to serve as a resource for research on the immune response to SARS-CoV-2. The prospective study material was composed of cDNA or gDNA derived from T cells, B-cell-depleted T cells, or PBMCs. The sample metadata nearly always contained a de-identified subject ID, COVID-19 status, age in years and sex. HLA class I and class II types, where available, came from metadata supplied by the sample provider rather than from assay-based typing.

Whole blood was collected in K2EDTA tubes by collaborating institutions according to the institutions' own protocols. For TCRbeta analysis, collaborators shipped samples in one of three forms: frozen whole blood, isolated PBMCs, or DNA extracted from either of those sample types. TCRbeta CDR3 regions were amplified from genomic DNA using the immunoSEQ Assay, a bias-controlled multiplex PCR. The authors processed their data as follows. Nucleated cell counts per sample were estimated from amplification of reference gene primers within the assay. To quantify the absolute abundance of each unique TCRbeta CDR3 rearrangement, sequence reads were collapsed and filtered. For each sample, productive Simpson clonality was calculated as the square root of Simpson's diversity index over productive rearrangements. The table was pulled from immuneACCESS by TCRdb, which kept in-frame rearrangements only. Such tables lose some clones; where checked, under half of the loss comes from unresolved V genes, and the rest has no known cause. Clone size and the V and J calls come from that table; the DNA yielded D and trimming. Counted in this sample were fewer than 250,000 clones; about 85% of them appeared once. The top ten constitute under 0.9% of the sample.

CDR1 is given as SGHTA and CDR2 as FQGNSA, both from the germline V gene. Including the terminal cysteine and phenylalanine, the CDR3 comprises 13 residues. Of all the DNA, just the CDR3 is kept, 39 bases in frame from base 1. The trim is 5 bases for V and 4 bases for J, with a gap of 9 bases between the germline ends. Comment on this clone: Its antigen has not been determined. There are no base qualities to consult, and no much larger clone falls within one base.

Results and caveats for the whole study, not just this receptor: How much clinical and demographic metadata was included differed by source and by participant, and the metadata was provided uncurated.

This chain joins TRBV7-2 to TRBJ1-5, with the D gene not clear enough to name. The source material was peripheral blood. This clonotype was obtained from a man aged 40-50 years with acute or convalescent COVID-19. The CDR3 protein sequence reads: CASSAVGNQPQHF. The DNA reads TGTGCCAGCAGCGCGGTCGGAAATCAGCCCCAGCATTTT.